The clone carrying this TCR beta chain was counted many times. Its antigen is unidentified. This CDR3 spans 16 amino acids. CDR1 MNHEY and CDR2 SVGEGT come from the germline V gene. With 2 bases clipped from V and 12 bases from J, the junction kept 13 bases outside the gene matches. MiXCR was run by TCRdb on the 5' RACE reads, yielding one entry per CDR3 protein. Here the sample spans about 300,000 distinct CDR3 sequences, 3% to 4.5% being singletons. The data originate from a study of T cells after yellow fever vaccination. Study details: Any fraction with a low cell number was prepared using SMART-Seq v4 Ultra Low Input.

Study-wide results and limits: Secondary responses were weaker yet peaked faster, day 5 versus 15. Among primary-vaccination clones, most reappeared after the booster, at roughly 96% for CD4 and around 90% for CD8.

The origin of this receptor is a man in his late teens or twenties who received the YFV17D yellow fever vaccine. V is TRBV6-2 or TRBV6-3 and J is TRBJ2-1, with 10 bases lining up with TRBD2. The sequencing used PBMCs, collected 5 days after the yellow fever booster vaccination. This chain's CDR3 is CASSYLPWVAGGLQFF. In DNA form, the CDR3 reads TGTGCCAGCAGTTACCTGCCTTGGGTAGCGGGGGGATTGCAGTTCTTC.